This T cell receptor (beta chain) was profiled in a study of T-cell memory formation after mild COVID-19. Across the whole study: TCR clusters largely stayed donor specific.

One entry per CDR3 protein, called by TCRdb with MiXCR from the 5' RACE reads. The data hold approximately 430,000 distinct CDR3 sequences, with less than 25% observed a single time. The germline V gene has CDR1 MGHRA and CDR2 YSYEKL. After removal of 7 bases from V and 2 bases from J, the junction contained 4 bases not matched to a gene. The CDR3 has 13 amino acids. V and J are TRBV4-1 and TRBJ2-5; 7 bases match TRBD1. This sequence was found in an adult woman who had mild COVID-19 (a few samples of this study predate the infection). Cell type and time point are not known. Sequencing used PBMCs or a T cell subset sorted from them (not recorded which). CDR3 DNA sequence: TGCGCCAGCACGGGACAGACTCAAGAGACCCAGTACTTC. Residues: CASTGQTQETQYF.